This T cell receptor beta chain is drawn from a study of shared clonotypes between healthy human individuals. With V trimmed by 3 bases and J by 4 bases, 14 bases remained unmatched. This CDR3 has 18 residues. The germline gives CDR1 KGHSH, CDR2 LQKENI. This clone is a singleton in its sample. Its antigen is not known. Researchers partitioned CD4+ cells into CD45RA+ naive and CD45RA-negative memory subsets. The genomic DNA of each subset was split evenly across several immunoSEQ plates. Sequencing used immunoSEQ multiplex PCR; TCRdb keeps in-frame clones, though not all of them. The table lists some 500,000 clones, approximately 95% of them singletons. General study findings and limits: Rarefaction showed sorted-subset sequencing was incomplete despite large depth.

This receptor was obtained from a woman in her twenties or thirties in good health. Sequenced: naive CD4+ T cells sorted from blood. Subset defined: CD45RA+ positively selected. This chain links TRBV18 with TRBJ2-7, with 11 bases identical to TRBD1. The CDR3 is CASSPLPVGQGARYEQYF. DNA of the CDR3: TGTGCCAGCTCACCCCTACCCGTCGGACAGGGGGCGCGGTACGAGCAGTACTTC. Looking up the rest from reference TRBV18 and TRBJ2-7 gives the full variable domain: NAGVMQNPRHLVRRRGQEARLRCSPMKGHSHVYWYRQLPEEGLKFMVYLQKENIIDESGMPKERFSAEFPKEGPSILRIQQVVRGDSAAYFCASSPLPVGQGARYEQYFGPGTRLTVT.